This TCR beta chain is drawn from a study of glioma-infiltrating T cells. Germline values: CDR1 LNHNV, CDR2 YYDKDF (reference sequence). Trimming removed 2 bases from V and 5 bases from J, with 13 bases in between. This CDR3 contains 14 residues. This clonotype has at least ten counts. Using RNA template, CDR3s of TCR alpha and beta were amplified with iRepertoire arm-PCR. TCRdb independently ran MiXCR on the multiplex PCR reads; one entry per CDR3 protein. The sample includes under 200,000 distinct CDR3 sequences, around 40% seen only once; the top ten take around 4.9%. Input material: glioma tissue, nonneoplastic brain tissue, or PBMCs (not recorded which). The sequence was obtained from a human donor with low-grade glioma or glioblastoma, undergoing nonglioma brain surgery, or in good health (not recorded which). This chain connects TRBV15 to TRBJ2-7, with D possibly being TRBD1 or TRBD2 (6 bases each). The CDR3 DNA reads TGTGCCACCAGCAGACCAGGAGGGGGGAACGAGCAGTACTTC. It is translated as CATSRPGGGNEQYF.